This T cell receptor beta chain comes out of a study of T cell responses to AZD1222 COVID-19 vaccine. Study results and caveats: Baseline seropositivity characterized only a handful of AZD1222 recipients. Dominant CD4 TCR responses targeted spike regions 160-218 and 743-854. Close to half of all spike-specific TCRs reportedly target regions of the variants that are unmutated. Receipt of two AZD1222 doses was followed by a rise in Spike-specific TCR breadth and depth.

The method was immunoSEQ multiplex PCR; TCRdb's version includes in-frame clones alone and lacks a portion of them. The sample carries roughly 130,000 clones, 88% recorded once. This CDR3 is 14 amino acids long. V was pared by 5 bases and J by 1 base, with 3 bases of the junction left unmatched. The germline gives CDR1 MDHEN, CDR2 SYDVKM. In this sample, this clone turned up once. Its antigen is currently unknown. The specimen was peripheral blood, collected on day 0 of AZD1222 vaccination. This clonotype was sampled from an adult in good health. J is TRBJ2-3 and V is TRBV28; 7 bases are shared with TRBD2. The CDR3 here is CASSPGGGTDTQYF. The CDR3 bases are TGTGCCAGCAGTCCTGGGGGGGGCACAGATACGCAGTATTTT.